This TCR beta chain was observed in a study of T cell changes during pregnancy in multiple sclerosis. TCRdb keeps only in-frame clones here, not all; method: immunoSEQ multiplex PCR. The table shows over 70,000 clones, with over 90% occurring only once. The germline V and J ends were trimmed by 1 base and 4 bases, with 11 bases remaining between them. The CDR3 is 14 residues long. The germline V gene has CDR1 SGHVS and CDR2 FNYEAQ. The chain employs TRBV7-6 and TRBJ2-7, with D unresolved. The sample in question was peripheral blood, obtained in the third trimester of pregnancy. This sequence was found in a female donor with multiple sclerosis, enrolled in a pregnancy study. The CDR3: CASSLGQPNYEQYF. In nucleotides, the CDR3 is TGTGCCAGCAGCTTAGGGCAACCCAATTACGAGCAGTACTTC.